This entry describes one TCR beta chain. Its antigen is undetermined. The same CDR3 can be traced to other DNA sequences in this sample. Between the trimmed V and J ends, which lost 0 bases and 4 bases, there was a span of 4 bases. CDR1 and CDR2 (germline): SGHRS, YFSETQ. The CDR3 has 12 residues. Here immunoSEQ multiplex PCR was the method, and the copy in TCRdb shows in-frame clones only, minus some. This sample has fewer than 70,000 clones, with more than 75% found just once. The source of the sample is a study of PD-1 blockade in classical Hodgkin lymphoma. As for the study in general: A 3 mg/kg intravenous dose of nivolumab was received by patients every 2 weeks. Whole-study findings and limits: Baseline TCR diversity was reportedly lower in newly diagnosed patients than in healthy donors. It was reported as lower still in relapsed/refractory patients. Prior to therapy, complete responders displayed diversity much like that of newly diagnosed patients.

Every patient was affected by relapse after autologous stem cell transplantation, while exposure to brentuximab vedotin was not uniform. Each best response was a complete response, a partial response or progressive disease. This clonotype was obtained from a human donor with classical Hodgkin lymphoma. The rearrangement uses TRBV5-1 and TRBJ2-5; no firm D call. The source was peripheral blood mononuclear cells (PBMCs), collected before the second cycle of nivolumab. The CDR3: CASSLVGETQYF. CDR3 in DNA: TGCGCCAGCAGCTTGGTCGGAGAGACCCAGTACTTC.